The 4 T cell receptor beta chains in this list originate from one sample, sequenced in a study of PD-1 blockade in classical Hodgkin lymphoma. The assay was immunoSEQ multiplex PCR, and TCRdb's table has in-frame clones only and misses some. There are about 64,000 clones in the sample; about 90% occur only once, and about a tenth lies in the top ten. As to time point: cycle 4 day 1 (C4D1), after 5 to 7 weeks of nivolumab. The patients all showed relapse after autologous stem cell transplantation, while their brentuximab vedotin exposure varied. The sample consisted of peripheral blood mononuclear cells (PBMCs), taken before the fourth cycle of nivolumab. The receptors derive from a human donor with classical Hodgkin lymphoma.

V is TRBV27 and J is TRBJ1-4; D is ambiguous. V dropped 8 bases and J dropped 8 bases, with 15 bases sitting between them. This CDR3 has 13 amino acids. Germline lookup yields CDR1 MNHEY and CDR2 SMNVEV (reference sequence). The CDR3 protein is CASPVHQSEKLFF. DNA of the CDR3: TGTGCCAGCCCTGTACATCAGTCCGAAAAACTGTTTTTT.

The gene calls are TRBV30 and TRBJ2-7, with 13 positions matching TRBD2. The germline V gene has CDR1 GTSNPN and CDR2 SVGIG (reference sequence). V lost 3 bases, J lost 2 bases, and 4 bases stayed unmatched. The CDR3 is 15 residues long. CDR3 coding DNA: TGTGCCTGGAGGGCGGGACTAGCGGGGCCCTACGAGCAGTACTTC. It yields the protein CAWRAGLAGPYEQYF.

This clone was seen a single time. This chain uses TRBV6-1 with TRBJ1-6, with 7 bases fitting TRBD1. V lost 9 bases, J lost 7 bases, and 6 bases stayed unmatched. Per the germline V gene, CDR1 is MNHNS and CDR2 is SASEGT. The length of the CDR3 is 13 residues. The CDR3 coding sequence is TGTGCCAGTGCATCGGGACAGAATTCACCCCTCCACTTT. This codes for CASASGQNSPLHF.

This chain connects TRBV5-6 to TRBJ2-2; the D is unclear. Germline CDR1 and CDR2: SGHDT and YYEEEE. The CDR3 totals 11 residues. V was trimmed by 3 bases and J by 3 bases, leaving 0 bases between them. CDR3 in amino acids: CASSYTGELFF. Here the CDR3 DNA reads TGTGCCAGCAGCTACACCGGGGAGCTGTTTTTT.